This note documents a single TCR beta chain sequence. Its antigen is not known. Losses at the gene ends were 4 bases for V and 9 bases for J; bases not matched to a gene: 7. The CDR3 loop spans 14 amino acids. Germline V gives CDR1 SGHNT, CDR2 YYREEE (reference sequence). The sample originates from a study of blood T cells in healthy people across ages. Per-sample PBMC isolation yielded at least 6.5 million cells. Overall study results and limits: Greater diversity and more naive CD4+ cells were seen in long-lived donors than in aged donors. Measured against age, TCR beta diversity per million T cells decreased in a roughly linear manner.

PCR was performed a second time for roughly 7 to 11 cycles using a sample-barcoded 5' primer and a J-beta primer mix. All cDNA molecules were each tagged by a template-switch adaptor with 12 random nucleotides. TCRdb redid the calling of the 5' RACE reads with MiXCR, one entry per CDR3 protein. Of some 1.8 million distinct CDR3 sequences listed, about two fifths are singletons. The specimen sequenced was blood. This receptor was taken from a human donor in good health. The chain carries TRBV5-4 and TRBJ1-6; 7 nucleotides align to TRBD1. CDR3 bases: TGTGCCAGCAGCAACCGGGACAGCCTTTCACCCCTCCACTTT. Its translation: CASSNRDSLSPLHF.